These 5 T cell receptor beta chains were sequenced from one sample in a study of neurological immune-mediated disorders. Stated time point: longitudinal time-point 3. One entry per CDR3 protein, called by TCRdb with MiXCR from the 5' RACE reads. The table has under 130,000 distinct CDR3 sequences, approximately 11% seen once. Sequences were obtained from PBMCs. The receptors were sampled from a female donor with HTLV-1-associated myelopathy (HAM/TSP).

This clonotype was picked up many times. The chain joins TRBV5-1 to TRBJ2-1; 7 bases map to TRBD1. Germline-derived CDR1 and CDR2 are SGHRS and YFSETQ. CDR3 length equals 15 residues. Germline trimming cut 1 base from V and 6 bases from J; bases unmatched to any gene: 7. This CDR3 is CASSLLGTEPNEQFF. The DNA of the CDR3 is TGCGCCAGCAGCTTGCTCGGGACAGAACCCAATGAGCAGTTCTTC.

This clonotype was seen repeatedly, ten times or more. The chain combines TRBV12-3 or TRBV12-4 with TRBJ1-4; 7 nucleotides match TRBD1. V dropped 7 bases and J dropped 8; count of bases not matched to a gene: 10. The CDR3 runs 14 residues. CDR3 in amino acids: CASTNSGTVEKLFF. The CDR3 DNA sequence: TGTGCCAGCACCAACTCCGGGACAGTCGAAAAACTGTTTTTT.

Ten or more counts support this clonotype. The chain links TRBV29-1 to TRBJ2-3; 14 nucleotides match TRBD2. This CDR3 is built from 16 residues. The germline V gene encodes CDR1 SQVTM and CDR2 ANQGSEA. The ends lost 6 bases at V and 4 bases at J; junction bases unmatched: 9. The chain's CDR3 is CSVRLAGGRGPDTQYF. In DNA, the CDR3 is TGCAGCGTAAGACTAGCGGGGGGGCGGGGTCCAGATACGCAGTATTTT.

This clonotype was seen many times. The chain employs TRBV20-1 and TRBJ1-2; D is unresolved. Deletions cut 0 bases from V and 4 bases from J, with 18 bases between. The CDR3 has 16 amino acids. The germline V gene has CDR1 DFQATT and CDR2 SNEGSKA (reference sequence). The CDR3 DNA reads TGCAGTGCTAGAGATCTTGTGAGAGGTTCTAGCTATGGCTACACCTTC. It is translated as CSARDLVRGSSYGYTF.

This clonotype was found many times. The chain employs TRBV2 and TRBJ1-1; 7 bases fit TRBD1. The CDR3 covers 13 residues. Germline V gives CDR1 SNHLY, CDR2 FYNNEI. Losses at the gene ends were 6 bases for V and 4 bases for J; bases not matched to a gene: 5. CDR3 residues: CASRGSGGTEAFF. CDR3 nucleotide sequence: TGTGCCAGCAGGGGCTCAGGGGGCACTGAAGCTTTCTTT.